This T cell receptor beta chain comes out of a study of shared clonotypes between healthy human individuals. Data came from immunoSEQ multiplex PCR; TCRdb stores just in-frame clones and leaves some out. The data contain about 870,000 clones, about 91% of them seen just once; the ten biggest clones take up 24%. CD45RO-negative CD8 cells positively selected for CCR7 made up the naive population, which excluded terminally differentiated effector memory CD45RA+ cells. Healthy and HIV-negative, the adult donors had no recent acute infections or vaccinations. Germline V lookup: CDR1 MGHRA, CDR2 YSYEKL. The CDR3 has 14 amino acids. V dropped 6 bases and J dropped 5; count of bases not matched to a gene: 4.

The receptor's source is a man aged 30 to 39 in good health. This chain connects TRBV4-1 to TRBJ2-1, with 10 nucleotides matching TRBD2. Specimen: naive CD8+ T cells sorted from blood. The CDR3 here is CASSRAGGDNEQFF. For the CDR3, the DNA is TGCGCCAGCAGTCGAGCGGGAGGGGACAATGAGCAGTTCTTC.